Listed here is a single TCR delta chain. The data were obtained in a study of γδ T cells in repeated Plasmodium falciparum infection. Study summary: Age- and gender-matched Australian children served as comparison for malaria-exposed Malian children. Over approximately 640 days, donors received four mosquito-bite P. falciparum NF54 infections.

Both TRG and TRD chains were sequenced from each sorted sample. TCRdb processed the multiplex PCR reads again with the CATT caller. Altogether approximately 60,000 delta-chain clones are present, approximately 1.7% being singletons, with the ten largest covering around 16%. V lost 0 bases to trimming and J lost 5 bases; unmatched junction nucleotides: 14. This CDR3 has 20 residues. Germline CDR1 reads TSWWSYY; CDR2 reads QGS. Bulk repertoires came from Vgamma9/Vdelta2+ or Vdelta2-negative gammadelta T cells flow-sorted from PBMC. What was sequenced was gamma-delta T cells from blood. The TCR originated in a pool of human donors (malaria-infected and uninfected, not separated). The chain links TRDV1 to TRDJ2, with 11 bases lining up with TRDD3. Matching the DNA to germline supplied the J gene, which TCRdb does not give. The CDR3 DNA follows: TGTGCTCTTGGGGAACTATTCCCTAGGTGGGGGATACGTTCTACAGCACAACTCTTCTTT. Translating it yields CALGELFPRWGIRSTAQLFF.